The 2 T cell receptor beta chains given below trace back to one sample, sequenced in a study of Graves' ophthalmopathy and Graves' hyperthyroidism. Amplification of TCR beta CDR3 regions used RNA transcripts. First-round RT-PCR relied on HTBI primers, and a second-round multiplex PCR came next. One entry per CDR3 protein results from TCRdb running MiXCR on the multiplex PCR reads. The sample lists about 16,000 distinct CDR3 sequences, 46% occurring once. Material: peripheral blood. These TCRs come from a woman between 40 and 50 years old with stable Graves' hyperthyroidism.

Note on this clonotype: This may be a read error, as it is one base from a much larger clone. CDR3 in amino acids: CASSVGGYEQYF. For the CDR3, the DNA is TGTGCCAGCAGCGTTGGGGGGTACGAGCAGTACTTC. The chain recombines TRBV5-6 with TRBJ2-7; the D gene is possibly TRBD2 (6 bases). From germline, CDR1 is SGHDT and CDR2 YYEEEE. The CDR3 is made up of 12 amino acids. Trimming took off 4 bases at V and 4 bases at J, with 9 bases between the two ends.

This clonotype is labeled as medium-sized. The chain couples TRBV24-1 to TRBJ1-1; unclear D gene. CDR3 length: 16 amino acids. The V end lost 3 bases, the J end lost 4 bases, and 17 bases lay between the germline ends. CDR1 and CDR2 from the germline V gene are KGHDR and SFDVKD. The CDR3 region is CATSDGGKGRATEAFF. For the CDR3, the DNA is TGTGCCACCAGTGATGGAGGTAAAGGGCGAGCCACTGAAGCTTTCTTT.